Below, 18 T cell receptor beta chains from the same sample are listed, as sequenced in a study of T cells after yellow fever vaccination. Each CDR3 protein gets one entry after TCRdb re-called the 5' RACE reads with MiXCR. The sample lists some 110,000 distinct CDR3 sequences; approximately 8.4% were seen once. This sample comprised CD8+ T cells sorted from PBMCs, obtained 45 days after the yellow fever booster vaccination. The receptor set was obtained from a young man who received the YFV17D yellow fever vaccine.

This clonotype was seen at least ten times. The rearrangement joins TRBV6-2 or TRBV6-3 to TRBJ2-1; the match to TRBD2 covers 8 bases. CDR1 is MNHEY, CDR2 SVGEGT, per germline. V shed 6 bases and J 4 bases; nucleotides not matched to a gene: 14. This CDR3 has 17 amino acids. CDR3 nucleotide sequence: TGTGCCAGCAGCCAAGCGGGGGCCCCTTTCTTATACAATGAGCAGTTCTTC. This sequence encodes CASSQAGAPFLYNEQFF.

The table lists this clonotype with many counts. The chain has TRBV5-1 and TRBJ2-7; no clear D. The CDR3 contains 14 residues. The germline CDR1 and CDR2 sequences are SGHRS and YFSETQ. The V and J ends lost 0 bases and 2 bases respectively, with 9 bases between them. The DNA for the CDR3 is TGCGCCAGCAGCTTGGCCCAGATGACCTACGAGCAGTACTTC. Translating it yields CASSLAQMTYEQYF.

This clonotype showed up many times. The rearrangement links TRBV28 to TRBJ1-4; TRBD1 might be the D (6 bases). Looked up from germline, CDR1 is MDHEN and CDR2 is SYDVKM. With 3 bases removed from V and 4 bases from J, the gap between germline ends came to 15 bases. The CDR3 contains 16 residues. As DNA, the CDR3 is TGTGCCAGCAGTTTCCCATCACAGGGAGATAATGAAAAACTGTTTTTT. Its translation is CASSFPSQGDNEKLFF.

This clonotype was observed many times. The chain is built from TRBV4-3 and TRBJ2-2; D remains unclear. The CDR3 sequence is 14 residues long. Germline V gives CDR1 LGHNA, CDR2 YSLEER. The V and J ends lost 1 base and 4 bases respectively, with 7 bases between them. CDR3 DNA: TGCGCCAGCAGCCAAGCCGCGTTCACCGGGGAGCTGTTTTTT. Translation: CASSQAAFTGELFF.

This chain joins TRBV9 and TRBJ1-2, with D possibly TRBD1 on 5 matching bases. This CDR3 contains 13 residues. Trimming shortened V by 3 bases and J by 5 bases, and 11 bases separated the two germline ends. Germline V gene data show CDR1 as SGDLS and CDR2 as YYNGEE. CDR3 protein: CASSAAGEYGYTF. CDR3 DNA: TGTGCCAGCAGCGCCGCGGGGGAATATGGCTACACCTTC. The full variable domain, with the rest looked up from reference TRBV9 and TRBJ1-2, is DSGVTQTPKHLITATGQRVTLRCSPRSGDLSVYWYQQSLDQGLQFLIQYYNGEERAKGNILERFSAQQFPDLHSELNLSSLELGDSALYFCASSAAGEYGYTFGSGTRLTVV.

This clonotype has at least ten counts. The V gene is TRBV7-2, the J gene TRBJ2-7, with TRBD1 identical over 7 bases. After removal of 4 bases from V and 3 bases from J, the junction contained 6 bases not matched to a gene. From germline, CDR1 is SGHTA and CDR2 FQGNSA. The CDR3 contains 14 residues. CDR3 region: CASSSRDRDYEQYF. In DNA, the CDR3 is TGTGCCAGCAGCTCCCGGGACAGAGACTACGAGCAGTACTTC.

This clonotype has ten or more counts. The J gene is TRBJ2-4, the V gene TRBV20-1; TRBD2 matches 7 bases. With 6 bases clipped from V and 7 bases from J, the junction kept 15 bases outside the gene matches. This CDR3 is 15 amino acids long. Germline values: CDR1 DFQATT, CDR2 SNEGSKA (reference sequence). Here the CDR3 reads CSANSLAVVRNIQYF. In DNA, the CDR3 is TGCAGTGCGAATTCCCTAGCGGTGGTAAGGAACATTCAGTACTTC.

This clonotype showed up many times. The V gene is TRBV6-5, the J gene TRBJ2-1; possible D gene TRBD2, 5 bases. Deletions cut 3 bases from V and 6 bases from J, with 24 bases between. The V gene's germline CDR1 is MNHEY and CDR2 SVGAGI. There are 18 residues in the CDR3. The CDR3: CASSYSTVTAELGNEQFF. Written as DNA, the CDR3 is TGTGCCAGCAGTTATTCTACAGTGACGGCGGAACTAGGCAATGAGCAGTTCTTC.

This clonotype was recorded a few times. The CDR3 DNA reads as TGTGCCAGCAGTCCTCCGGGAGGGAACACCGGGGAGCTGTTTTTT. This gives the protein CASSPPGGNTGELFF. V usage is TRBV27 and J usage is TRBJ2-2; 7 bases match TRBD2. There are 15 residues in the CDR3. J was trimmed by 1 base and V by 5 bases; bases with no gene match: 4. Germline V gene data show CDR1 as MNHEY and CDR2 as SMNVEV (reference sequence).

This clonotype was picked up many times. The CDR3 protein is CASSLTGGAYTEAFF. The CDR3 DNA sequence: TGTGCCAGCAGCTTAACAGGGGGCGCGTACACTGAAGCTTTCTTT. The chain recombines TRBV5-5 with TRBJ1-1; 9 bases are a match to TRBD1. In germline, CDR1 is SGHKS, CDR2 YYEKEE (reference sequence). The CDR3 runs to 15 residues. The V and J ends lost 2 bases and 3 bases, in that order; junction bases with no gene match: 5.

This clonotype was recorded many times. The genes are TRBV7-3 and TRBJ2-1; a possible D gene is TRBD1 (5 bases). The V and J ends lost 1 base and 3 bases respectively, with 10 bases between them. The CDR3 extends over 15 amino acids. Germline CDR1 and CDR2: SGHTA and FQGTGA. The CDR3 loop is CASSLIRDSYNEQFF. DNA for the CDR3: TGTGCCAGCAGCTTAATAAGAGACAGCTACAATGAGCAGTTCTTC.

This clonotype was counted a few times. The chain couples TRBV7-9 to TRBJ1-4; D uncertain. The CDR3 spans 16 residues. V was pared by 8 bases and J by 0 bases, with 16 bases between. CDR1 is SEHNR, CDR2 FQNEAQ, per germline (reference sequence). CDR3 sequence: CASAPIGGPTNEKLFF. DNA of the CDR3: TGTGCCAGCGCCCCCATAGGTGGCCCAACTAATGAAAAACTGTTTTTT.

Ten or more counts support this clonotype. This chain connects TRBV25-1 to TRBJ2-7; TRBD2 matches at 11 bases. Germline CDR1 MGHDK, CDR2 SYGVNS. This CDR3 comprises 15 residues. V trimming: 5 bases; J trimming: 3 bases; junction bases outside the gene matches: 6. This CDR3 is CASSRLAGPDYEQYF. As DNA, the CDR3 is TGTGCCAGCAGTAGACTAGCGGGACCAGACTACGAGCAGTACTTC.

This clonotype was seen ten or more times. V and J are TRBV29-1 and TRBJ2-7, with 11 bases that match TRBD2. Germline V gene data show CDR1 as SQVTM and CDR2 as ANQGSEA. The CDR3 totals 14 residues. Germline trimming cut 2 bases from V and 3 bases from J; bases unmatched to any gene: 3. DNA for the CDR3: TGCAGCGTTGAATCGCTAGCGGGGGGCTACGAGCAGTACTTC. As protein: CSVESLAGGYEQYF.

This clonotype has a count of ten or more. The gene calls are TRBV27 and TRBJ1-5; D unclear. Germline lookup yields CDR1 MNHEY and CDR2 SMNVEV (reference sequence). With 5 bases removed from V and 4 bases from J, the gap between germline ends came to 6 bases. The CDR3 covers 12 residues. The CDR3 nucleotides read TGTGCCAGCAGTCCTTCGAATCAGCCCCAGCATTTT. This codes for CASSPSNQPQHF.

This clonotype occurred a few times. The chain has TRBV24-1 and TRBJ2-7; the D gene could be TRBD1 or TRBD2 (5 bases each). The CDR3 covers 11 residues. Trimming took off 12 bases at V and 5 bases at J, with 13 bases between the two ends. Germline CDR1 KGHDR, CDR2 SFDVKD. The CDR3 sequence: CAPKGSHEQYF. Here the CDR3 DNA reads TGTGCCCCCAAGGGGAGCCACGAGCAGTACTTC.

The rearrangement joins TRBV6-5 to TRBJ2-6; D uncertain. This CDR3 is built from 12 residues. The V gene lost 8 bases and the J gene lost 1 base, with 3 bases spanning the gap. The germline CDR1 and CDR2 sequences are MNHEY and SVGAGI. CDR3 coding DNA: TGTGCCAGCGTATCTGGGGCCAACGTCCTGACTTTC. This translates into CASVSGANVLTF.

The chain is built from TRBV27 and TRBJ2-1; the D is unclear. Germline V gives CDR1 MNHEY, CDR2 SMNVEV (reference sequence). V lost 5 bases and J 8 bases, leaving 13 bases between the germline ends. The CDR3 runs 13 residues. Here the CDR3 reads CASSMTLEYEQFF. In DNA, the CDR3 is TGTGCCAGCAGTATGACTCTCGAGTATGAGCAGTTCTTC.